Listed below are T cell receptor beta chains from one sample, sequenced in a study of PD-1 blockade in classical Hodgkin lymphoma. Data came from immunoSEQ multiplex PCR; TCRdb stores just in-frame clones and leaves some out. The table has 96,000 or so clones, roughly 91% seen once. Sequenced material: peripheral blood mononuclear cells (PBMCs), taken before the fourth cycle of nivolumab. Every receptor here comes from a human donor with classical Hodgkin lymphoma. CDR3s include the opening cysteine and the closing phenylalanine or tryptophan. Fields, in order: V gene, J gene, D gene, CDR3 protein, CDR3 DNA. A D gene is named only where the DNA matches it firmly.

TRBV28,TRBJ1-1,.,CASSLAVGRGTEAFF,TGTGCCAGCAGTCTAGCGGTTGGGAGGGGGACTGAAGCTTTCTTT
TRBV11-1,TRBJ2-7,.,CASRGSGSYEQYF,TGTGCCAGCAGGGGGAGTGGTAGCTACGAGCAGTACTTC
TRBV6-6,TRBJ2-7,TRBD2,CASSLHISTGGEQYF,TGTGCCAGCAGTCTACACATCAGTACGGGAGGCGAGCAGTACTTC
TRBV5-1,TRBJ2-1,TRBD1,CASSSTGSSYNEQFF,TGCGCCAGCAGTTCGACAGGGAGCTCCTACAATGAGCAGTTCTTC
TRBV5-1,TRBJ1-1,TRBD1,CASSLAGQLNTEAFF,TGCGCCAGCAGCTTGGCGGGACAGTTGAACACTGAAGCTTTCTTT
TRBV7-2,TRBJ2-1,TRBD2,CASSFTSGSVEFF,TGTGCCAGCAGCTTCACTAGCGGGTCGGTTGAGTTCTTC
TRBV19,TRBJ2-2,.,CASSITSNTGELFF,TGTGCCAGTAGTATCACATCGAACACCGGGGAGCTGTTTTTT
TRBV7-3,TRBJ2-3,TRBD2,CASSGRGIAGEKYF,TGTGCCAGCAGCGGGCGAGGGATAGCGGGAGAGAAGTATTTT
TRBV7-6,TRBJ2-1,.,CASSFRSGSYNEQFF,TGTGCCAGCAGCTTTCGAAGCGGTTCCTACAATGAGCAGTTCTTC
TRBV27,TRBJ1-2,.,CASSFRVPGYTF,TGTGCCAGCAGTTTCCGGGTTCCTGGCTACACCTTC
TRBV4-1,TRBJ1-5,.,CASSQRGGGLSDQPQHF,TGCGCCAGCAGCCAACGGGGAGGGGGTCTTAGCGATCAGCCCCAGCATTTT
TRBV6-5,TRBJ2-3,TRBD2,CASSASGIMDTQYF,TGTGCCAGCAGTGCTAGCGGGATCATGGATACGCAGTATTTT
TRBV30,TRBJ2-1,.,CAWSVRRGGYNEQFF,TGTGCCTGGAGTGTACGAAGGGGGGGGTATAATGAGCAGTTCTTC
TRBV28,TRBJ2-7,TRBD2,CASSLDSGSLAGEQYF,TGTGCCAGCAGTCTAGATAGCGGGAGCCTCGCGGGGGAGCAGTACTTC
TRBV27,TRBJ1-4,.,CASSFPKASFATNEKLFF,TGTGCCAGCAGTTTTCCCAAAGCCTCTTTTGCAACTAATGAAAAACTGTTTTTT
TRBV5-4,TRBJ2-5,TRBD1,CASTLQGAGETQYF,TGTGCCAGCACCCTACAGGGGGCCGGAGAGACCCAGTACTTC
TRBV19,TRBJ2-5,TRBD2,CASSSLAGGGYQETQYF,TGTGCCAGTAGTAGCCTAGCGGGAGGGGGTTACCAAGAGACCCAGTACTTC
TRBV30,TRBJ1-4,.,CAWTIRGNEKLFF,TGTGCCTGGACCATCAGGGGAAATGAAAAACTGTTTTTT
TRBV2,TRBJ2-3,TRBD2,CATPIAGGSTDTQYF,TGTGCCACCCCCATCGCGGGGGGGAGCACAGATACGCAGTATTTT
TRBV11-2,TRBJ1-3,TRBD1,CASSSTGAGNTIYF,TGTGCCAGCAGCTCGACAGGGGCTGGGAACACCATATATTTT
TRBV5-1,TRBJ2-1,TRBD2,CASSLGGASADNEQFF,TGCGCCAGCAGCCTCGGGGGGGCTAGCGCTGACAATGAGCAGTTCTTC
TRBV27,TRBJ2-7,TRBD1,CASSGDRAHEQYF,TGTGCCAGCAGCGGTGACAGGGCCCACGAGCAGTACTTC
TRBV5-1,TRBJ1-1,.,CASSLLAGSLMNTEAFF,TGCGCCAGCAGCTTGCTCGCTGGCAGCCTCATGAACACTGAAGCTTTCTTT